The text below deals with one T cell receptor beta chain. CDR1 and CDR2 (germline): SGDLS, YYNGEE. The CDR3 extends over 14 amino acids. Losses at the gene ends were 3 bases for V and 5 bases for J; bases not matched to a gene: 6. The data originate from a study of blood T cell repertoires in COVID-19. Across the whole study: COVID-19 samples, acute and convalescent, were from the United States, Italy and Spain. PBMCs, B-cell-depleted T cells, or T cells were the source of the cDNA or gDNA that made up the material.

In the study's own analysis: Estimates of nucleated cell counts were drawn from the amplification of reference gene primers. Only in-frame clones appear in the TCRdb table, and some are missing; sequencing was by immunoSEQ multiplex PCR. That table gives V, J and clone size, and the DNA gave D and trimming. The sample lists 45,000 to 60,000 clones, less than 90% seen once, with 10% to 15% in the top ten. This TCR came from a woman aged 80 or older with acute or convalescent COVID-19. This rearrangement joins TRBV9 to TRBJ2-3; 7 bases map to TRBD2. Sequenced material: peripheral blood. The CDR3 sequence: CASSAGTKGDTQYF. DNA for the CDR3: TGTGCCAGCAGCGCCGGGACTAAGGGAGATACGCAGTATTTT. The complete variable domain, with remaining parts taken from reference TRBV9 and TRBJ2-3, reads DSGVTQTPKHLITATGQRVTLRCSPRSGDLSVYWYQQSLDQGLQFLIQYYNGEERAKGNILERFSAQQFPDLHSELNLSSLELGDSALYFCASSAGTKGDTQYFGPGTRLTVL.